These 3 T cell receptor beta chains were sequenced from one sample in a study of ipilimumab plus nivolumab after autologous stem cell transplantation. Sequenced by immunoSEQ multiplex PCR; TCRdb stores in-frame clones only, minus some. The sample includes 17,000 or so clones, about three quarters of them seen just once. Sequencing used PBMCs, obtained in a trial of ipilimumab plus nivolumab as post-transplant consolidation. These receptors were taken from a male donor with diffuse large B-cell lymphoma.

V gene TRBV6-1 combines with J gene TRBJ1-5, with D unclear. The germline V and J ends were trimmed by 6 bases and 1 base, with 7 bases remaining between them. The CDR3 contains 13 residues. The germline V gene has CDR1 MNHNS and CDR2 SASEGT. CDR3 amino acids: CASRFTSNQPQHF. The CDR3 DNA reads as TGTGCCAGCAGGTTTACAAGCAATCAGCCCCAGCATTTT.

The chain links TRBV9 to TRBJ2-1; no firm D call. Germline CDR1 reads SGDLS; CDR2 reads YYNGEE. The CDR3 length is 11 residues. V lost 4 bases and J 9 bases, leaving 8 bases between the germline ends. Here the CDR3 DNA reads TGTGCCAGCAGCATCACGGCTGAGCAGTTCTTC. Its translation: CASSITAEQFF.

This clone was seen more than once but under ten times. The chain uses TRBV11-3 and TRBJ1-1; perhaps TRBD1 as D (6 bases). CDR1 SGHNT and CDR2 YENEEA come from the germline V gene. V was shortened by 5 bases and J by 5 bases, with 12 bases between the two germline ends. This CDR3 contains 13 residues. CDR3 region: CASSLRGGTEAFF. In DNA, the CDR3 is TGTGCCAGCAGCCTAAGAGGGGGGACTGAAGCTTTCTTT. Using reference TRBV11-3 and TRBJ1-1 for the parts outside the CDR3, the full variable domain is EAGVVQSPRYKIIEKKQPVAFWCNPISGHNTLYWYLQNLGQGPELLIRYENEEAVDDSQLPKDRFSAERLKGVDSTLKIQPAELGDSAVYLCASSLRGGTEAFFGQGTRLTVV.